This section outlines one T cell receptor beta chain sequence together with its context. Its antigen is as yet unknown. The junction does not match germline at one end; this may be a read error. This sample was taken from a study of blood T cells in healthy people across ages. Primers used in a second PCR of roughly 6 to 11 cycles were a sample-barcoded 5' primer and a J-beta primer mix. TCRdb fed the 5' RACE reads into MiXCR, producing one record per CDR3 protein. The sample contains about 930,000 distinct CDR3 sequences, about 28% of which appear only once. The CDR3 has 15 amino acids. The germline V gene has CDR1 SEHNR and CDR2 FQNEAQ (reference sequence). Study-wide results and limits: There was no known CMV status for donors, so expanded clonotype changes were possibly confounded.

The same sample was also used in a study of T cells of mothers and their children. Per that paper: For each mother, over 8 million TCR beta CDR3 reads were obtained, and for each child, 2.5 million to 3 million. Across the analysis, no persistent microchimeric T cell clones were detected.

Input material: blood. The rearrangement joins TRBV7-9 to TRBJ2-3, with TRBD2 matching 11 bases. The clonotype originates from a woman in her forties in good health. CDR3 loop: CASRKTSGGTGTQYF. Here the CDR3 DNA reads TGTGCCAGCAGAAAAACTAGCGGGGGCACAGGTACGCAGTATTTT. Complete variable domain (other parts from reference TRBV7-9 and TRBJ2-3): DTGVSQNPRHKITKRGQNVTFRCDPISEHNRLYWYRQTLGQGPEFLTYFQNEAQLEKSRLLSDRFSAERPKGSFSTLEIQRTEQGDSAMYLCASRKTSGGTGTQYFGPGTRLTVL.